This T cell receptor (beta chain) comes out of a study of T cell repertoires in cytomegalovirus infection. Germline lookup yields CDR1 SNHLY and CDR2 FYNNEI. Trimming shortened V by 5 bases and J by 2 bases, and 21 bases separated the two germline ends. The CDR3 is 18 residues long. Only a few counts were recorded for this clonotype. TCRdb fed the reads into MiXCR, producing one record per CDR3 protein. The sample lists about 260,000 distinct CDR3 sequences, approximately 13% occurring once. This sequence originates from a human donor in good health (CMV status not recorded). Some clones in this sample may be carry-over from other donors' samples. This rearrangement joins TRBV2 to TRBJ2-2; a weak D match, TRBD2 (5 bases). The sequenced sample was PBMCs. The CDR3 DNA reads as TGTGCCAGCAGTTCCCTCCCCCCAGCGGCGGCAAACACCGGGGAGCTGTTTTTT. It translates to CASSSLPPAAANTGELFF.